This is a list of T cell receptor beta chains from one sample in a study of cytomegalovirus exposure and HLA in healthy donors. Assay: immunoSEQ multiplex PCR; the TCRdb copy retains only in-frame clones and omits some. Found here are around 25,000 clones; the top ten clones hold about 16%. The sample taken for sequencing was PBMCs. These receptor sequences come from a male donor in good health and CMV-seropositive. Each CDR3 is given with its conserved first and last residue. A D gene is named only where the DNA matches it firmly.

CACGTGPNTGELFF	TGCGCCTGCGGGACAGGGCCGAACACCGGGGAGCTGTTTTTT	TRBV5-1	TRBD1	TRBJ2-2
CSVPDRGYGYTF	TGCAGCGTCCCGGACAGAGGCTATGGCTACACCTTC	TRBV29-1	NA	TRBJ1-2
CASSEAADRQAFF	TGTGCCAGCAGTGAAGCTGCTGACAGGCAGGCTTTCTTT	TRBV2	NA	TRBJ1-1
CASSLTGTNYGYTF	TGCGCCAGCAGCTTGACAGGGACTAACTATGGCTACACCTTC	TRBV5-1	NA	TRBJ1-2
CASSPTTESGYTF	TGTGCCAGCAGCCCGACCACGGAGAGTGGCTACACCTTC	TRBV7-6	NA	TRBJ1-2
CASSQDRPTAPYNEQFF	TGCGCCAGCAGCCAAGATAGGCCGACAGCGCCCTACAATGAGCAGTTCTTC	TRBV4-3	NA	TRBJ2-1
CASSPAGQVIYEQYF	TGCGCCAGCAGCCCCGCGGGACAGGTGATTTACGAGCAGTACTTC	TRBV4-1	TRBD1	TRBJ2-7
CASSPPTGGAGEQYF	TGTGCCAGCTCACCACCGACAGGGGGTGCCGGGGAGCAGTACTTC	TRBV18	TRBD1	TRBJ2-7
CATSRGAERAFF	TGTGCCACCAGCAGGGGGGCCGAGCGGGCTTTCTTT	TRBV15	NA	TRBJ1-1
CASSLRNNQPQHF	TGTGCCAGCAGCTTGAGGAACAATCAGCCCCAGCATTTT	TRBV13	NA	TRBJ1-5
CASSVEDTVNEQYF	TGTGCCAGCAGCGTAGAAGATACGGTGAACGAGCAGTACTTC	TRBV9	NA	TRBJ2-7
CASSIGAGGGRGNTEAFF	TGTGCCAGTAGTATTGGTGCAGGGGGCGGTCGAGGGAACACTGAAGCTTTCTTT	TRBV19	TRBD1	TRBJ1-1
CASTGGTSTNEKLFF	TGCGCCAGCACCGGGGGGACCTCAACTAATGAAAAACTGTTTTTT	TRBV5-1	NA	TRBJ1-4
CASSQFGRGGSDTQYF	TGCGCCAGCAGCCAGTTTGGGCGGGGGGGATCAGATACGCAGTATTTT	TRBV4-1	TRBD2	TRBJ2-3
CASSLFTRGQGYTF	TGTGCCAGCAGTTTATTTACGCGGGGGCAAGGCTACACCTTC	TRBV28	NA	TRBJ1-2
CASRTEGLQPQHF	TGTGCCAGTAGAACCGAGGGACTCCAGCCCCAGCATTTT	TRBV19	NA	TRBJ1-5
CASSSSASNQPQHF	TGTGCCAGCAGCTCAAGTGCGAGCAATCAGCCCCAGCATTTT	TRBV7-9	NA	TRBJ1-5